These 19 T cell receptor beta chains were sequenced from one sample in a study of beta chain features in type 1 diabetes. General observations from the study: Type 1 diabetes patients had TCRB CDR3s that were shorter (moderately but significantly so) in all four CD4+ subsets.

Every isolated RNA sample was fully reverse transcribed, so sequencing captured expressed TCRB transcripts. Profiled with immunoSEQ multiplex PCR; TCRdb holds only in-frame clones, not every one. The data contain 20,000 to 25,000 clones, about 50% of them singletons. For these TCRs, the target antigens are not known. What was sequenced was stem cell memory CD4+ T cells from blood. These receptor sequences come from a man between 18 and 29 years old with type 1 diabetes.

The genes are TRBV19 and TRBJ2-5; TRBD1 agrees at 8 bases. This CDR3 has 14 residues. Per the germline V gene, CDR1 is LNHDA and CDR2 is SQIVND (reference sequence). V trimming: 6 bases; J trimming: 5 bases; junction bases outside the gene matches: 8. The CDR3 nucleotides read TGTGCCAGTAGCCTCGGGACAGGATTTGAGACCCAGTACTTC. Its protein is CASSLGTGFETQYF.

This clone was detected only a few times. V usage is TRBV5-4 and J usage is TRBJ2-7, with 9 positions matching TRBD1. Germline V gene sequence: CDR1 SGHNT, CDR2 YYREEE (reference sequence). Trimming removed 4 bases from V and 4 bases from J; junction bases left unmatched: 9. The CDR3 contains 15 residues. CDR3 amino acids: CASSAGTGNQYEQYF. As DNA, the CDR3 is TGTGCCAGCAGCGCCGGGACAGGGAATCAATACGAGCAGTACTTC. Filled out from reference TRBV5-4 and TRBJ2-7, the complete variable domain reads ETGVTQSPTHLIKTRGQQVTLRCSSQSGHNTVSWYQQALGQGPQFIFQYYREEENGRGNFPPRFSGLQFPNYSSELNVNALELDDSALYLCASSAGTGNQYEQYFGPGTRLTVT.

The chain uses TRBV6-1 and TRBJ2-2; 13 bases align to TRBD2. V was clipped by 4 bases and J by 6 bases; unmatched bases: 8. The CDR3 length is 17 residues. Per the germline V gene, CDR1 is MNHNS and CDR2 is SASEGT. CDR3 DNA sequence: TGTGCCAGCAGTGCCCTACCTACTAGCGGGAGGGCCGGGGAGCTGTTTTTT. Amino acids: CASSALPTSGRAGELFF.

This clone turned up a few times. This sequence joins TRBV11-2 and TRBJ2-7, with 14 positions matching TRBD2. Germline CDR1 reads SGHAT; CDR2 reads FQNNGV. The CDR3 extends over 17 amino acids. V gave up 4 bases and J gave up 2 bases; unmatched junction bases: 7. In nucleotides, the CDR3 is TGTGCCAGCAGCTCTCCGGGACTAGCGGGGGTAACCTACGAGCAGTACTTC. Translating it yields CASSSPGLAGVTYEQYF.

The chain uses TRBV5-1 and TRBJ2-3, with 7 bases aligning to TRBD2. The CDR3 extends over 19 amino acids. Germline CDR1 reads SGHRS; CDR2 reads YFSETQ. With 2 bases clipped from V and 1 base from J, the junction kept 16 bases outside the gene matches. The CDR3 is CASSLVSFRREKGTDTQYF. The DNA for the CDR3 is TGCGCCAGCAGCTTAGTATCGTTCCGGCGGGAGAAAGGCACAGATACGCAGTATTTT. Looking up the rest from reference TRBV5-1 and TRBJ2-3 gives the full variable domain: KAGVTQTPRYLIKTRGQQVTLSCSPISGHRSVSWYQQTPGQGLQFLFEYFSETQRNKGNFPGRFSGRQFSNSRSEMNVSTLELGDSALYLCASSLVSFRREKGTDTQYFGPGTRLTVL.

J is TRBJ2-3 and V is TRBV2, with D possibly TRBD1 on 6 matching bases. With 5 bases removed from V and 6 bases from J, the gap between germline ends came to 12 bases. The CDR3 is 13 residues long. Germline V gene lookup returns CDR1 SNHLY and CDR2 FYNNEI. Here the CDR3 DNA reads TGTGCCAGCAGTACTGGGGGCGCGGATACGCAGTATTTT. Translation: CASSTGGADTQYF. Using reference TRBV2 and TRBJ2-3 for the parts outside the CDR3, the full variable domain is EPEVTQTPSHQVTQMGQEVILRCVPISNHLYFYWYRQILGQKVEFLVSFYNNEISEKSEIFDDQFSVERPDGSNFTLKIRSTKLEDSAMYFCASSTGGADTQYFGPGTRLTVL.

The V call is TRBV11-2, the J call TRBJ2-1, with D tentatively TRBD1 (6 bases). Trimming shortened V by 1 base and J by 2 bases, and 9 bases separated the two germline ends. The CDR3 length is 15 residues. Looked up from germline, CDR1 is SGHAT and CDR2 is FQNNGV. DNA for the CDR3: TGTGCCAGCAGCTTAGGGCAGGGGACCTACAATGAGCAGTTCTTC. Translated, it gives CASSLGQGTYNEQFF.

The genes are TRBV28 and TRBJ1-6; D possibly corresponds to TRBD1 (5 bases). The CDR3 is 13 residues long. Per germline, CDR1 MDHEN and CDR2 SYDVKM. Trimming left V 8 bases short and J 5 bases short, with 10 bases between. The DNA of the CDR3 is TGTGCCAGCCGGGGGGTGAATAATTCACCCCTCCACTTT. Translating it yields CASRGVNNSPLHF.

The gene calls are TRBV5-4 and TRBJ1-1; D ambiguous. Between the trimmed V and J ends, which lost 0 bases and 5 bases, there was a span of 11 bases. CDR3 size: 14 residues. The germline V gene encodes CDR1 SGHNT and CDR2 YYREEE (reference sequence). The CDR3 sequence is CASSLDLGITEAFF. CDR3 DNA sequence: TGTGCCAGCAGCTTGGATCTCGGGATAACTGAAGCTTTCTTT.

This clone was detected only a few times. The chain is built from TRBV27 and TRBJ2-5; 9 bases map to TRBD1. Trimming at V came to 5 bases and at J to 2 bases, leaving 3 bases not matched to a gene. The germline gives CDR1 MNHEY, CDR2 SMNVEV (reference sequence). This CDR3 region has 14 residues. CDR3 in DNA: TGTGCCAGCAGTACGGGACAGGGACAAGAGACCCAGTACTTC. Protein product: CASSTGQGQETQYF.

DNA of the CDR3: TGTGCCACGCAGACTAGCGCAGAGACCCAGTACTTC. Protein: CATQTSAETQYF. This chain uses TRBV6-1 with TRBJ2-5; 8 bases align to TRBD2. CDR1 and CDR2 (germline): MNHNS, SASEGT. CDR3 length equals 12 residues. The ends lost 10 bases at V and 4 bases at J; junction bases unmatched: 5.

The chain has TRBV27 and TRBJ2-7, with TRBD2 matching 8 bases. Germline V gene sequence: CDR1 MNHEY, CDR2 SMNVEV (reference sequence). V lost 5 bases, J lost 9 bases, and 12 bases stayed unmatched. The CDR3 is 14 amino acids. CDR3: CASSTSGYYIRQYF. DNA of the CDR3: TGTGCCAGCAGTACTAGCGGTTATTATATCAGGCAGTACTTC.

V and J are TRBV18 and TRBJ2-7; D is possibly TRBD1 (6 bases). Between the trimmed V and J ends, which lost 3 bases and 0 bases, there was a span of 12 bases. Germline V gene sequence: CDR1 KGHSH, CDR2 LQKENI. This CDR3 comprises 15 residues. CDR3 amino acids: CASSPTGQPSYEQYF. CDR3 DNA sequence: TGTGCCAGCTCACCGACCGGACAGCCCTCCTACGAGCAGTACTTC.

The chain employs TRBV6-6 and TRBJ1-5; 9 bases agree with TRBD1. CDR1 and CDR2 (germline): MNHNY, SVGAGI (reference sequence). V trimming: 10 bases; J trimming: 3 bases; junction bases outside the gene matches: 4. CDR3 length: 13 residues. CDR3 bases: TGTGCCATCCGGGACAGGGACAATCAGCCCCAGCATTTT. As protein: CAIRDRDNQPQHF.

This clone was found a few times. The chain uses TRBV14 and TRBJ2-4; 7 bases map to TRBD2. V shed 0 bases and J 8 bases; nucleotides not matched to a gene: 4. Germline-derived CDR1 and CDR2 are SGHDN and FVKESK. This CDR3 region has 14 residues. CDR3 amino acids: CASSQEGAGDIQYF. The CDR3 DNA sequence: TGTGCCAGCAGCCAAGAAGGTGCGGGGGACATTCAGTACTTC.

This clone has just one count. This chain uses TRBV28 with TRBJ2-7; 7 nucleotides match TRBD2. The trim removed 6 bases at V and 4 bases at J, leaving 18 bases unmatched. CDR1 is MDHEN, CDR2 SYDVKM, per germline. CDR3 size: 17 residues. This CDR3 reads CASRRLPGGSAGYEQYF. In DNA form, the CDR3 reads TGTGCCAGCAGACGATTGCCGGGGGGTTCCGCGGGGTACGAGCAGTACTTC. Complete variable domain (other parts from reference TRBV28 and TRBJ2-7): DVKVTQSSRYLVKRTGEKVFLECVQDMDHENMFWYRQDPGLGLRLIYFSYDVKMKEKGDIPEGYSVSREKKERFSLILESASTNQTSMYLCASRRLPGGSAGYEQYFGPGTRLTVT.

The chain employs TRBV28 and TRBJ2-3; no clear D. V was pared by 6 bases and J by 0 bases, with 4 bases between. Germline V gene sequence: CDR1 MDHEN, CDR2 SYDVKM. The CDR3 runs 12 residues. CDR3 amino acids: CASRTSTDTQYF. In DNA, the CDR3 is TGTGCCAGCAGGACTAGCACAGATACGCAGTATTTT.

The chain couples TRBV5-1 to TRBJ2-1; D gene unclear. CDR3 size: 14 residues. V shed 5 bases and J shed 4 bases, with 13 bases lying between them. CDR1 and CDR2 from the germline V gene are SGHRS and YFSETQ. The CDR3 DNA sequence: TGCGCCAGCAGTAGTGGAGACGCGTACAATGAGCAGTTCTTC. This encodes CASSSGDAYNEQFF.

The chain combines TRBV19 with TRBJ2-7; a possible D gene is TRBD1 (5 bases). The CDR3 extends over 13 amino acids. V was cut by 4 bases and J by 4 bases, with 11 bases left in between. The germline V gene has CDR1 LNHDA and CDR2 SQIVND (reference sequence). DNA of the CDR3: TGTGCCAGTAGTACGCGACAGACATACGAGCAGTACTTC. Encoded protein: CASSTRQTYEQYF.